These 25 T cell receptor beta chains came from one sample sequenced in a study of cytomegalovirus exposure and HLA in healthy donors. Use of 60 Vbeta and 13 Jbeta primers characterized the PCR. Assay: immunoSEQ multiplex PCR; the TCRdb copy retains only in-frame clones and omits some. The table lists some 170,000 clones, more than 80% of them singletons. The material sequenced was PBMCs. The origin of the receptors is a woman aged 45-65 years in good health and CMV-seronegative.

Only one count was recorded for this clone. The chain has TRBV28 and TRBJ2-1; the match to TRBD2 covers 8 bases. Germline CDR1 MDHEN, CDR2 SYDVKM. The V and J ends lost 9 bases and 4 bases, in that order; junction bases with no gene match: 11. The CDR3 covers 15 residues. The CDR3 loop is CASTVYPGGYNEQFF. For the CDR3, the DNA is TGTGCCAGTACAGTCTACCCGGGAGGGTACAATGAGCAGTTCTTC.

V gene TRBV6-6 combines with J gene TRBJ2-1, with 8 nucleotides matching TRBD1. V lost 2 bases, J lost 0 bases, and 0 bases stayed unmatched. CDR1 is MNHNY, CDR2 SVGAGI, per germline (reference sequence). The CDR3 has 15 amino acids. CDR3 region: CASSYGTGSYNEQFF. The CDR3 DNA reads TGTGCCAGCAGTTACGGGACAGGCTCCTACAATGAGCAGTTCTTC.

In this sample, this clone turned up a few times. The V call is TRBV19, the J call TRBJ2-1; TRBD1 is a possible D gene (6 bases). Germline CDR1 LNHDA, CDR2 SQIVND (reference sequence). The CDR3 runs 17 residues. V lost 5 bases and J 0 bases, leaving 17 bases between the germline ends. For the CDR3, the DNA is TGTGCCAGTAGTTCACCCCGGGACAAGAGCTCCTACAATGAGCAGTTCTTC. Its translation: CASSSPRDKSSYNEQFF.

The V and J genes are TRBV7-2 and TRBJ1-3, with 7 bases fitting TRBD1. V lost 1 base to trimming and J lost 0 bases; unmatched junction nucleotides: 9. CDR1 and CDR2 (germline): SGHTA, FQGNSA. The CDR3 totals 18 residues. The CDR3 region is CASSLEGARRSSGNTIYF. Here the CDR3 DNA reads TGTGCCAGCAGCTTAGAGGGGGCCAGGAGGAGCTCTGGAAACACCATATATTTT.

The chain employs TRBV18 and TRBJ2-7; unclear D gene. CDR1 and CDR2 from the germline V gene are KGHSH and LQKENI. This CDR3 comprises 12 residues. Between the trimmed V and J ends, which lost 1 base and 6 bases, there was a span of 7 bases. This CDR3 is CASSPRPGEQYF. The CDR3 DNA sequence: TGTGCCAGCTCACCACGGCCGGGCGAGCAGTACTTC.

The chain combines TRBV18 with TRBJ1-3; 8 bases match TRBD1. This CDR3 is 16 amino acids long. After removal of 6 bases from V and 0 bases from J, the junction contained 7 bases not matched to a gene. CDR1 KGHSH and CDR2 LQKENI come from the germline V gene. The CDR3 coding sequence is TGTGCCAGCTCCTTTGACAGGGGAACCTCTGGAAACACCATATATTTT. It translates to CASSFDRGTSGNTIYF.

The V call is TRBV15, the J call TRBJ2-3, with D perhaps TRBD2 (5 bases). The germline CDR1 and CDR2 sequences are LNHNV and YYDKDF (reference sequence). The CDR3 extends over 11 amino acids. Trimming took off 5 bases at V and 8 bases at J, with 8 bases between the two ends. This CDR3 is CATSFAGTQYF. CDR3 sequence (DNA): TGTGCCACCAGCTTCGCGGGTACGCAGTATTTT.

In the case of this clone: In the same sample, other DNA sequences code for this CDR3. The chain uses TRBV19 and TRBJ1-1, with D possibly TRBD1 on 5 matching bases. The CDR3 has 13 amino acids. The V gene lost 1 base and the J gene lost 5 bases, with 8 bases spanning the gap. CDR1 LNHDA and CDR2 SQIVND come from the germline V gene (reference sequence). CDR3: CASSIGGGTEAFF. In DNA form, the CDR3 reads TGTGCCAGTAGTATAGGGGGGGGAACTGAAGCTTTCTTT. Complete variable domain (other parts from reference TRBV19 and TRBJ1-1): DGGITQSPKYLFRKEGQNVTLSCEQNLNHDAMYWYRQDPGQGLRLIYYSQIVNDFQKGDIAEGYSVSREKKESFPLTVTSAQKNPTAFYLCASSIGGGTEAFFGQGTRLTVV.

The rearrangement uses TRBV6-1 and TRBJ2-3; D call uncertain. This CDR3 contains 12 residues. The V end lost 3 bases, the J end lost 3 bases, and 4 bases lay between the germline ends. In germline, CDR1 is MNHNS, CDR2 SASEGT. The CDR3 bases are TGTGCCAGCAGTGAGCAGACAGATACGCAGTATTTT. Its translation: CASSEQTDTQYF.

The chain is built from TRBV6-1 and TRBJ2-1; 9 positions match TRBD2. Per the germline V gene, CDR1 is MNHNS and CDR2 is SASEGT. V lost 2 bases, J lost 9 bases, and 11 bases stayed unmatched. The CDR3 totals 16 residues. The CDR3 loop reads CASSEWVRGGHGEQFF. CDR3 DNA: TGTGCCAGCAGTGAATGGGTGCGGGGGGGCCATGGTGAGCAGTTCTTC.

The chain employs TRBV7-9 and TRBJ2-7, with a weak D call TRBD1 (5 bases). The V end lost 4 bases, the J end lost 9 bases, and 16 bases lay between the germline ends. From germline, CDR1 is SEHNR and CDR2 FQNEAQ (reference sequence). There are 13 residues in the CDR3. CDR3 loop: CASSSGQGVAQYF. The CDR3 DNA follows: TGTGCCAGCAGCTCGGGCCAAGGGGTCGCGCAGTACTTC.

The J gene is TRBJ2-3, the V gene TRBV6-1, with 8 bases matching TRBD2. CDR3 length: 17 amino acids. V gave up 4 bases and J gave up 2 bases; unmatched junction bases: 11. Germline assignment: CDR1 MNHNS and CDR2 SASEGT. Written as DNA, the CDR3 is TGTGCCAGCAGTGCGTATGTCCGGGAGGGCTTCACAGATACGCAGTATTTT. Protein product: CASSAYVREGFTDTQYF.

The rearrangement joins TRBV5-1 to TRBJ2-3; maybe TRBD1 (5 bases). The CDR3 loop spans 12 amino acids. Trimming pared 4 bases from V and 4 bases from J, leaving 7 bases between. Germline-derived CDR1 and CDR2 are SGHRS and YFSETQ. CDR3 nucleotide sequence: TGCGCCAGCAGCCCCAGGGCAGATACGCAGTATTTT. As protein: CASSPRADTQYF.

The chain combines TRBV7-9 with TRBJ2-3; D is perhaps TRBD2 (5 bases). The CDR3 runs to 15 residues. V lost 10 bases, J lost 0 bases, and 17 bases lay in between. Germline V gene lookup returns CDR1 SEHNR and CDR2 FQNEAQ (reference sequence). The CDR3 coding sequence is TGTGCCACCGGGGAACCCTCCTTTAGCACAGATACGCAGTATTTT. This sequence encodes CATGEPSFSTDTQYF.

The chain joins TRBV4-2 to TRBJ2-3; D ambiguous. Germline-derived CDR1 and CDR2 are LGHNA and YNFKEQ. CDR3 length: 16 amino acids. The V gene lost 1 base and the J gene lost 0 bases, with 11 bases spanning the gap. In DNA form, the CDR3 reads TGTGCCAGCAGCCAAGGGAATAGCTACAGCACAGATACGCAGTATTTT. Translation gives CASSQGNSYSTDTQYF.

This chain connects TRBV2 to TRBJ1-4; the match to TRBD1 covers 8 bases. Unmatched junction bases numbered 5, after V lost 8 bases and J lost 3 bases. Germline assignment: CDR1 SNHLY and CDR2 FYNNEI. The CDR3 has 14 amino acids. DNA of the CDR3: TGTGCCAGCGCCGCAGGGGGCTCTAATGAAAAACTGTTTTTT. Protein product: CASAAGGSNEKLFF.

The chain links TRBV7-9 to TRBJ2-5; D might be TRBD1 (5 bases). V was trimmed by 5 bases and J by 5 bases, leaving 21 bases between them. Germline values: CDR1 SEHNR, CDR2 FQNEAQ (reference sequence). CDR3 size: 16 residues. CDR3 nucleotides: TGTGCCAGCAGCCCCCCTGGGCAGGGTGGTTTGGAGACCCAGTACTTC. Translated: CASSPPGQGGLETQYF.

This chain uses TRBV2 with TRBJ1-3; a possible D gene is TRBD1 (5 bases). This CDR3 has 15 amino acids. Germline CDR1 and CDR2: SNHLY and FYNNEI. V lost 9 bases and J 0 bases, leaving 15 bases between the germline ends. The CDR3 region has the DNA TGTGCCAGTACCGGGACTTACCTCTCTGGAAACACCATATATTTT. Translation gives CASTGTYLSGNTIYF. Looking up the rest from reference TRBV2 and TRBJ1-3 gives the full variable domain: EPEVTQTPSHQVTQMGQEVILRCVPISNHLYFYWYRQILGQKVEFLVSFYNNEISEKSEIFDDQFSVERPDGSNFTLKIRSTKLEDSAMYFCASTGTYLSGNTIYFGEGSWLTVV.

V usage is TRBV28 and J usage is TRBJ2-2; TRBD2 aligns across 8 bases. The CDR3 contains 15 residues. The V and J ends lost 11 bases and 2 bases, in that order; junction bases with no gene match: 10. Germline CDR1 MDHEN, CDR2 SYDVKM. The CDR3 reads CAAERGSINTGELFF. In DNA, the CDR3 is TGTGCCGCAGAGCGGGGGAGCATTAACACCGGGGAGCTGTTTTTT.

This sequence joins TRBV7-9 and TRBJ2-3, with TRBD1 matching over 11 bases. Germline-derived CDR1 and CDR2 are SEHNR and FQNEAQ (reference sequence). The CDR3 consists of 16 residues. The junction had 7 bases not matched to a gene; V was cut back by 5 bases and J by 3 bases. As DNA, the CDR3 is TGTGCCAGCAGCCCCAGGACAGGGGGCGCAACAGATACGCAGTATTTT. It encodes CASSPRTGGATDTQYF.

This chain joins TRBV7-6 and TRBJ2-7; 10 nucleotides align to TRBD1. V trimming: 5 bases; J trimming: 4 bases; junction bases outside the gene matches: 2. The CDR3 spans 13 residues. Germline V gene sequence: CDR1 SGHVS, CDR2 FNYEAQ. Here the CDR3 reads CASSLDRGYEQYF. CDR3 bases: TGTGCCAGCAGCCTGGACAGGGGGTACGAGCAGTACTTC. Variable domain in full (rest from reference TRBV7-6 and TRBJ2-7): GAGVSQSPRYKVTKRGQDVALRCDPISGHVSLYWYRQALGQGPEFLTYFNYEAQQDKSGLPNDRFSAERPEGSISTLTIQRTEQRDSAMYRCASSLDRGYEQYFGPGTRLTVT.

This rearrangement joins TRBV28 to TRBJ2-7; TRBD2 is a possible D gene (5 bases). The V end lost 6 bases, the J end lost 5 bases, and 17 bases lay between the germline ends. The CDR3 loop spans 14 amino acids. Germline V lookup: CDR1 MDHEN, CDR2 SYDVKM. CDR3 loop: CASREASLSDEQYF. CDR3 coding DNA: TGTGCCAGCAGGGAGGCATCCCTGTCGGACGAGCAGTACTTC. Filled out from reference TRBV28 and TRBJ2-7, the complete variable domain reads DVKVTQSSRYLVKRTGEKVFLECVQDMDHENMFWYRQDPGLGLRLIYFSYDVKMKEKGDIPEGYSVSREKKERFSLILESASTNQTSMYLCASREASLSDEQYFGPGTRLTVT.

The chain recombines TRBV18 with TRBJ2-7; perhaps TRBD2 as D (7 bases). Deletions cut 2 bases from V and 3 bases from J, with 14 bases between. Germline loops: CDR1 KGHSH, CDR2 LQKENI. The CDR3 is 15 residues long. The chain's CDR3 is CASSPGRGGNYEQYF. The CDR3 nucleotides read TGTGCCAGCTCACCAGGGCGCGGGGGCAACTACGAGCAGTACTTC.

This chain uses TRBV5-8 with TRBJ1-4; 7 bases line up with TRBD1. Per the germline V gene, CDR1 is SGHTS and CDR2 is YDEGEE. This CDR3 region has 15 residues. After removal of 2 bases from V and 8 bases from J, the junction contained 9 bases not matched to a gene. CDR3 in DNA: TGTGCCAGCAGCTTCAGGGGGACGGGGGCGGAAAAACTGTTTTTT. Its protein product is CASSFRGTGAEKLFF.

This clone was seen a few times. The chain uses TRBV27 and TRBJ1-1; 9 bases are a match to TRBD1. V gave up 5 bases and J gave up 4 bases; unmatched junction bases: 5. Germline CDR1 and CDR2: MNHEY and SMNVEV (reference sequence). The CDR3 contains 14 residues. The CDR3, as DNA: TGTGCCAGCAGTCCTTCGACAGGGGGCACTGAAGCTTTCTTT. Translated: CASSPSTGGTEAFF.